The TCR beta chain described here comes from a study of blood T cell repertoires in COVID-19. About the research overall: The study drew acute and convalescent COVID-19 samples from the United States, Italy and Spain. T cells, B-cell-depleted T cells, or PBMCs provided the cDNA or gDNA that served as material.

Authors' methods: From reference gene primer amplification, estimates of nucleated cell counts were derived. Produced via immunoSEQ multiplex PCR; TCRdb's table is partial and in-frame only. The V and J calls and clone size come from that table; D and trimming were worked out from the DNA. The repertoire holds 200,000 to 250,000 clones, over 75% seen once, with 5.9% in the top ten. The CDR3 spans 16 residues. The V gene end was trimmed by 3 bases and the J gene end by 5 bases; junction bases not matched to a gene: 10. From germline, CDR1 is SGDLS and CDR2 YYNGEE. The receptor's source is a man aged 80 or over with acute or convalescent COVID-19. V usage is TRBV9 and J usage is TRBJ1-4; 7 nucleotides align to TRBD1. Sequencing was carried out using peripheral blood. The DNA for the CDR3 is TGTGCCAGCAGCGCCGGATCCAACAGGGGAAATGAAAAACTGTTTTTT. Protein product: CASSAGSNRGNEKLFF.